This T cell receptor (beta chain) derives from a study of blood T cell repertoires in COVID-19. Assay used: immunoSEQ multiplex PCR; TCRdb lists only in-frame clones, some missing. Of approximately 270,000 clones in the sample, roughly 86% were seen once. The germline V gene encodes CDR1 GTSNPN and CDR2 SVGIG (reference sequence). V was clipped by 8 bases and J by 0 bases; unmatched bases: 10. This CDR3 has 15 residues. The sample was peripheral blood. The clonotype was recovered from a middle-aged man with active or convalescent COVID-19. The chain has TRBV30 and TRBJ1-3, with 7 positions matching TRBD1. CDR3 nucleotide sequence: TGTGCCCGGGGGGGACAGCAGACCTCTGGAAACACCATATATTTT. Translating gives CARGGQQTSGNTIYF.